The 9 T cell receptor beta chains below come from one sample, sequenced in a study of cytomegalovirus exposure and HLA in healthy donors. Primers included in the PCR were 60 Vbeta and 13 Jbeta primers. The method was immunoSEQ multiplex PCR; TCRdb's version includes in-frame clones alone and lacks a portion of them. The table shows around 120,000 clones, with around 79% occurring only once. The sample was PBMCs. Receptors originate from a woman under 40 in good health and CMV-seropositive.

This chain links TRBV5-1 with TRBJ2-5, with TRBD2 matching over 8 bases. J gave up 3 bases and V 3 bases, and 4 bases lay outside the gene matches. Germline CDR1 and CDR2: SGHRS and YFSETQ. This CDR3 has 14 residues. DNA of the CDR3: TGCGCCAGCAGCTCCACAGCGGGGGAAGAGACCCAGTACTTC. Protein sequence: CASSSTAGEETQYF.

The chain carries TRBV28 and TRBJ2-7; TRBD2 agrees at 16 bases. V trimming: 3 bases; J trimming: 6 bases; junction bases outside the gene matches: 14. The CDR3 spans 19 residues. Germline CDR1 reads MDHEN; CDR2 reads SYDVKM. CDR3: CASSFPLLGTSGGAGEQYF. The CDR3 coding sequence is TGTGCCAGCAGTTTCCCCCTCCTCGGGACTAGCGGGGGGGCGGGCGAGCAGTACTTC.

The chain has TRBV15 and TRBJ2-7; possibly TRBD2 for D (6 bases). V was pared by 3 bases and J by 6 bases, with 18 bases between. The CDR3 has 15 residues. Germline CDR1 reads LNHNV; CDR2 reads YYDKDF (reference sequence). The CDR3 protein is CATSSNGQGLIEQYF. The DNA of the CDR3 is TGTGCCACCAGCAGCAATGGGCAGGGACTGATCGAGCAGTACTTC.

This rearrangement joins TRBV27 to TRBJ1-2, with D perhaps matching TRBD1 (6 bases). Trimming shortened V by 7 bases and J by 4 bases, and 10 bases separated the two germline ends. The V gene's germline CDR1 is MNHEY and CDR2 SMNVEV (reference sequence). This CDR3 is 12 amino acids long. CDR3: CASKRGGYGYTF. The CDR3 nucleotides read TGTGCCAGCAAACGAGGGGGCTATGGCTACACCTTC.

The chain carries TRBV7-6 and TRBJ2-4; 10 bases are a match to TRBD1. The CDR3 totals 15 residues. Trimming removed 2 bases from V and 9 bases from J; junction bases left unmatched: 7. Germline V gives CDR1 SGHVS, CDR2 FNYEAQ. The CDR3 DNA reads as TGTGCCAGCAGCTTACCCCCCGGACAGGGGGGCATTCAGTACTTC. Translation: CASSLPPGQGGIQYF.

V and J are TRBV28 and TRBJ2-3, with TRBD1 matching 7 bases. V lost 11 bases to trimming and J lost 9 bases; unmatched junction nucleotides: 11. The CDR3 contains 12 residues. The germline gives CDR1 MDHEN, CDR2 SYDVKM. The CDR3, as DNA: TGTGCCGCCGGGACAGCGACCTACACGCAGTATTTT. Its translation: CAAGTATYTQYF.

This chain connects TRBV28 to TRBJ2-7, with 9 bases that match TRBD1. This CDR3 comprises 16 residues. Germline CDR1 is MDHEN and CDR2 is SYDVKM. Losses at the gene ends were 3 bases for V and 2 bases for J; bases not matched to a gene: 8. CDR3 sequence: CASSFLNRGPAYEQYF. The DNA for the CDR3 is TGTGCCAGCAGTTTCCTAAACAGGGGGCCAGCCTACGAGCAGTACTTC. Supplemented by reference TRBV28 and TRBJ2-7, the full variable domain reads DVKVTQSSRYLVKRTGEKVFLECVQDMDHENMFWYRQDPGLGLRLIYFSYDVKMKEKGDIPEGYSVSREKKERFSLILESASTNQTSMYLCASSFLNRGPAYEQYFGPGTRLTVT.

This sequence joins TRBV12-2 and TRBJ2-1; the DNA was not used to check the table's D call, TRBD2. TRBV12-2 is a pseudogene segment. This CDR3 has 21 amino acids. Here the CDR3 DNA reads TGTGCAAGTCGCTTAGTCCTTGGGACTAGCGGGGGGTATAACTCCTACAATGAGCAGTTCTTC. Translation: CASRLVLGTSGGYNSYNEQFF.

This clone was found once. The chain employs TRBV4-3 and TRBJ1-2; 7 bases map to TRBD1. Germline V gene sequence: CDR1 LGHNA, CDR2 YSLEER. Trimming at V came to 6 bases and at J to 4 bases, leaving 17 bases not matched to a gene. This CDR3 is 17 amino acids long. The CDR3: CASSYESGQPPAYGYTF. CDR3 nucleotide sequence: TGCGCCAGCAGTTACGAGTCGGGACAGCCGCCAGCCTATGGCTACACCTTC.